These 14 T cell receptor beta chains were sequenced from one sample in a study of preoperative IRX-2 immunotherapy in early breast cancer. Treatment denoted: preoperative locoregional IRX-2 cytokine immunotherapy. Repertoires were generated with immunoSEQ multiplex PCR, while TCRdb's copy carries only in-frame clones and drops some. The data show around 29,000 clones, around 90% seen once. Collection took place from a patient treated with IRX-2 immunotherapy. The receptors originated from a human donor with breast cancer.

The CDR3 bases are TGTGCCAGCAGTTTATGGCAGATAGAGACCCAGTACTTC. Translated: CASSLWQIETQYF. This chain uses TRBV28 with TRBJ2-5; D gene unclear. The V and J ends lost 0 bases and 4 bases respectively, with 6 bases between them. From germline, CDR1 is MDHEN and CDR2 SYDVKM. This CDR3 is built from 13 residues.

V and J are TRBV15 and TRBJ1-3; D gene unclear. V dropped 3 bases and J dropped 0 bases, with 6 bases sitting between them. The germline gives CDR1 LNHNV, CDR2 YYDKDF (reference sequence). CDR3 length: 14 amino acids. Written as DNA, the CDR3 is TGTGCCACCAGCAGTTACAGCTCTGGAAACACCATATATTTT. Translating gives CATSSYSSGNTIYF.

This clone was recorded once. This chain links TRBV6-1 with TRBJ2-1, with D unclear. Germline V gene lookup returns CDR1 MNHNS and CDR2 SASEGT. This CDR3 contains 15 residues. Trimming took 6 bases from V and 0 from J, leaving 12 bases between them. The CDR3 here is CASSVDFFSYNEQFF. The CDR3 nucleotides read TGTGCCAGCAGCGTCGACTTCTTCTCCTACAATGAGCAGTTCTTC.

In its sample, this clone was seen once. The rearrangement joins TRBV11-2 to TRBJ1-1, with a weak D call TRBD1 (5 bases). The CDR3 sequence is 11 residues long. V shed 6 bases and J shed 9 bases, with 11 bases lying between them. Germline values: CDR1 SGHAT, CDR2 FQNNGV. CDR3 coding DNA: TGTGCCAGCAGTGGATCAGGGAAAGCTTTCTTT. Translating it yields CASSGSGKAFF.

This sequence joins TRBV6-5 and TRBJ1-2; D is unresolved. The CDR3 has 13 amino acids. Trimming shortened V by 11 bases and J by 2 bases, and 15 bases separated the two germline ends. Looked up from germline, CDR1 is MNHEY and CDR2 is SVGAGI. The CDR3 protein is CAGSEGRNYGYTF. In DNA, the CDR3 is TGTGCCGGGAGTGAGGGTCGGAACTATGGCTACACCTTC.

J is TRBJ2-7 and V is TRBV18, with D possibly matching TRBD1 (5 bases). Trimming removed 2 bases from V and 2 bases from J, with 7 bases in between. The germline CDR1 and CDR2 sequences are KGHSH and LQKENI. This CDR3 contains 13 residues. The CDR3 protein is CASSPGATYEQYF. The CDR3 coding sequence is TGTGCCAGCTCACCAGGGGCAACCTACGAGCAGTACTTC.

This clone was detected only once. The chain combines TRBV9 with TRBJ1-2; maybe TRBD1 (5 bases). The CDR3 loop spans 19 amino acids. The V gene's germline CDR1 is SGDLS and CDR2 YYNGEE. V was trimmed by 4 bases and J by 0 bases, leaving 25 bases between them. The CDR3: CASSHPGGTSSPPNYGYTF. The CDR3 bases are TGTGCCAGCAGCCATCCCGGAGGGACGTCATCTCCCCCTAACTATGGCTACACCTTC.

This clone was seen once. The chain has TRBV20-1 and TRBJ2-3; D is unclear. This CDR3 has 11 amino acids. Trimming pared 6 bases from V and 4 bases from J, leaving 8 bases between. The V gene's germline CDR1 is DFQATT and CDR2 SNEGSKA (reference sequence). CDR3 loop: CSAPISDTQYF. The CDR3 DNA reads TGCAGTGCGCCAATTTCAGATACGCAGTATTTT.

V usage is TRBV5-1 and J usage is TRBJ2-1; D perhaps matches TRBD2 (6 bases). This CDR3 has 15 amino acids. V was cut by 4 bases and J by 0 bases, with 11 bases left in between. The germline CDR1 and CDR2 sequences are SGHRS and YFSETQ. CDR3 nucleotides: TGCGCCAGCAGCCTCCCTAGCGACTCCTACAATGAGCAGTTCTTC. It yields the protein CASSLPSDSYNEQFF.

The chain carries TRBV7-8 and TRBJ1-1; D not certain. The CDR3 covers 14 residues. Germline CDR1 reads SGHVS; CDR2 reads FQNEAQ. The V end was cut by 4 bases, the J end by 1 base, with 10 bases between. The CDR3 spells CASSSLGPNTEAFF. Written as DNA, the CDR3 is TGTGCCAGCAGCTCTCTCGGGCCGAACACTGAAGCTTTCTTT.

The chain carries TRBV6-5 and TRBJ1-1, with TRBD1 as a possible D gene (5 bases). The CDR3 has 14 residues. Germline V gene lookup returns CDR1 MNHEY and CDR2 SVGAGI. Trimming pared 6 bases from V and 1 base from J, leaving 12 bases between. The CDR3 sequence is CASRRGAENTEAFF. The CDR3 coding sequence is TGTGCCAGCAGAAGAGGGGCGGAGAACACTGAAGCTTTCTTT.

This clone was recorded only once. This chain joins TRBV28 and TRBJ1-6; D gene uncertain. This CDR3 is built from 13 residues. V was cut by 8 bases and J by 10 bases, with 15 bases left in between. Germline-derived CDR1 and CDR2 are MDHEN and SYDVKM. Written as DNA, the CDR3 is TGTGCCAGCTCCCTCCCCGTTGGATCACCCCTCCACTTT. It specifies CASSLPVGSPLHF.

The chain joins TRBV18 to TRBJ1-5; 8 positions agree with TRBD1. Per the germline V gene, CDR1 is KGHSH and CDR2 is LQKENI. V lost 3 bases and J lost 3; bases outside the gene matches: 1. The CDR3 runs 14 residues. The CDR3 here is CASSPDRVNQPQHF. CDR3 DNA sequence: TGTGCCAGCTCACCGGACAGGGTCAATCAGCCCCAGCATTTT.

This chain connects TRBV10-3 to TRBJ1-4; 7 nucleotides align to TRBD1. Germline CDR1 ENHRY, CDR2 SYGVKD. The J segment lost 8 bases and the V segment lost 5 bases, leaving 11 bases of the junction unmatched. The CDR3 extends over 15 amino acids. The CDR3 sequence is CAISPRQGLEEKLFF. Here the CDR3 DNA reads TGTGCCATCAGTCCCAGACAGGGATTAGAAGAAAAACTGTTTTTT.